The 5 T cell receptor beta chains in this list originate from one sample, sequenced in a study of CD8+ T cells in alopecia areata. TCR sequencing used cDNA made by reverse transcription of extracted RNA. The protocol was immunoSEQ multiplex PCR, while the TCRdb copy is restricted to in-frame clones and leaves out a portion. The sample shows approximately 89,000 clones, 40% to 55% of them seen only once. Sequencing was done on a sample of CD4+ T cells sorted from blood. The receptor set was obtained from a human donor with alopecia areata.

The chain uses TRBV6-5 and TRBJ2-5; D unresolved. The CDR3 spans 13 residues. CDR1 is MNHEY, CDR2 SVGAGI, per germline. The ends were cut back, 0 bases at V and 5 bases at J, with 7 bases in the middle. The CDR3 nucleotides are TGTGCCAGCAGTTACTCGGACGCGGAGACCCAGTACTTC. Amino acid sequence: CASSYSDAETQYF.

This clone was counted a few times. The chain joins TRBV29-1 to TRBJ2-7; D gene unclear. The length of the CDR3 is 12 residues. Trimming left V 3 bases short and J 1 base short, with 7 bases between. Germline CDR1 and CDR2: SQVTM and ANQGSEA. CDR3 in DNA: TGCAGCGTTGAGGAGACTTCCTACGAGCAGTACTTC. Protein sequence: CSVEETSYEQYF.

The gene calls are TRBV11-3 and TRBJ2-5, with D perhaps matching TRBD2 (5 bases). Trimming took off 5 bases at V and 2 bases at J, with 12 bases between the two ends. The germline V gene encodes CDR1 SGHNT and CDR2 YENEEA. CDR3 size: 14 residues. Here the CDR3 DNA reads TGTGCCAGCAGCAATGAGCGGAAGCAAGAGACCCAGTACTTC. Amino acids: CASSNERKQETQYF.

This clone turned up a few times. The chain links TRBV19 to TRBJ2-3; TRBD2 agrees at 8 bases. The CDR3 sequence is 16 residues long. V was clipped by 2 bases and J by 7 bases; unmatched bases: 11. CDR1 and CDR2 (germline): LNHDA, SQIVND (reference sequence). Here the CDR3 reads CASSIRSGTGRHTQYF. The CDR3 DNA is TGTGCCAGTAGTATACGTAGCGGGACCGGGAGGCATACGCAGTATTTT.

The V and J genes are TRBV30 and TRBJ2-2; 8 bases align to TRBD1. V lost 6 bases, J lost 5 bases, and 8 bases stayed unmatched. Germline values: CDR1 GTSNPN, CDR2 SVGIG (reference sequence). This CDR3 has 14 amino acids. As DNA, the CDR3 is TGTGCCTGCCAGGGGGCTGTTCTTACCGGGGAGCTGTTTTTT. As protein: CACQGAVLTGELFF.